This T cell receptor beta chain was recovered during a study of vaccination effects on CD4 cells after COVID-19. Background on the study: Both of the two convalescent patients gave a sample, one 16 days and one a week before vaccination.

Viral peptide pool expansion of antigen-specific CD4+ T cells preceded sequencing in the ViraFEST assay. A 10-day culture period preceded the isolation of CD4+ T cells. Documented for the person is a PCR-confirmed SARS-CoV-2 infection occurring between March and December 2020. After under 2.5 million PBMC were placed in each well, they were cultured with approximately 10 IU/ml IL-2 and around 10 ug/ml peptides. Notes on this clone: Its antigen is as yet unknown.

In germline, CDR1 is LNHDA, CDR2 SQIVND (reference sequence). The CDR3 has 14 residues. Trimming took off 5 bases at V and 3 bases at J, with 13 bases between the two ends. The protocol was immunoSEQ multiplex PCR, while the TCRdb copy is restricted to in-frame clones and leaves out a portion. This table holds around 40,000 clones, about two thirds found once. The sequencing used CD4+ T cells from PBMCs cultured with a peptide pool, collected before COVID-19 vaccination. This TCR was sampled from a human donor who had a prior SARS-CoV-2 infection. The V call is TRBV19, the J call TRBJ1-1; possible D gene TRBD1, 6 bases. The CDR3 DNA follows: TGTGCCAGTAGTGTGTCAGGGGTTTACACTGAAGCTTTCTTT. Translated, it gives CASSVSGVYTEAFF.